These 23 T cell receptor beta chains share one sample of origin, sequenced in a study of OX40 agonist ivuxolimab in advanced cancers. Profiled with immunoSEQ multiplex PCR; TCRdb holds only in-frame clones, not every one. Among about 110,000 clones listed, approximately 90% were seen once. Sample: CD4+ or CD8+ T cells sorted from blood, taken in a trial of the OX40 agonist ivuxolimab. These receptors were collected from an adult with an advanced solid tumor such as melanoma, head and neck, liver or kidney cancer.

The chain carries TRBV19 and TRBJ2-1; 16 nucleotides align to TRBD2. CDR1 and CDR2 from the germline V gene are LNHDA and SQIVND (reference sequence). This CDR3 contains 18 residues. The ends lost 7 bases at V and 7 bases at J; junction bases unmatched: 13. CDR3 nucleotide sequence: TGTGCCAGTACCCCGGGACTAGCGGGAGGGTACGTTAATAATGAGCAGTTCTTC. Translation: CASTPGLAGGYVNNEQFF.

CDR3 coding DNA: TGTGCCAGCGGGGGATTCCAGGGTAGGGGCGAGCAGTACTTC. It yields the protein CASGGFQGRGEQYF. The chain is built from TRBV6-6 and TRBJ2-7; either TRBD1 or TRBD2 may fit D (5 bases each). Germline CDR1 reads MNHNY; CDR2 reads SVGAGI (reference sequence). V lost 8 bases and J lost 6, with 20 bases in between. This CDR3 contains 14 residues.

This clone was detected once. The chain combines TRBV11-2 with TRBJ2-7, with unresolved D. The ends were cut back, 1 base at V and 3 bases at J, with 4 bases in the middle. This CDR3 has 12 residues. CDR1 is SGHAT, CDR2 FQNNGV, per germline. This chain's CDR3 is CASSLGDYEQYF. CDR3 coding DNA: TGTGCCAGCAGCTTAGGGGACTACGAGCAGTACTTC. Based on the CDR3 plus reference TRBV11-2 and TRBJ2-7, the full variable domain is EAGVAQSPRYKIIEKRQSVAFWCNPISGHATLYWYQQILGQGPKLLIQFQNNGVVDDSQLPKDRFSAERLKGVDSTLKIQPAKLEDSAVYLCASSLGDYEQYFGPGTRLTVT.

J is TRBJ2-1 and V is TRBV27, with TRBD1 identical over 9 bases. The CDR3 extends over 16 amino acids. Unmatched junction bases numbered 13, after V lost 8 bases and J lost 5 bases. The germline CDR1 and CDR2 sequences are MNHEY and SMNVEV (reference sequence). The CDR3 sequence is CASGHPPGQGDNEQFF. The CDR3 DNA sequence: TGTGCCAGCGGACACCCCCCGGGACAGGGTGACAATGAGCAGTTCTTC.

V usage is TRBV30 and J usage is TRBJ1-6, with 10 bases identical to TRBD1. Per germline, CDR1 GTSNPN and CDR2 SVGIG (reference sequence). V shed 2 bases and J 9 bases; nucleotides not matched to a gene: 4. The CDR3 consists of 14 residues. The CDR3 reads CAWSPTGGGSPLHF. The CDR3 DNA reads as TGTGCCTGGAGTCCGACAGGGGGCGGTTCACCCCTCCACTTT.

V gene TRBV6-1 combines with J gene TRBJ2-7; D uncertain. This CDR3 is built from 13 residues. Germline values: CDR1 MNHNS, CDR2 SASEGT. Trimming stripped 1 base from V and 6 bases from J, with 10 bases between. In DNA, the CDR3 is TGTGCCAGCAGTGAAGTCTTGCCCTTCGAGCAGTACTTC. The encoded protein is CASSEVLPFEQYF.

V gene TRBV5-4 combines with J gene TRBJ2-1, with 9 bases aligning to TRBD1. V gave up 4 bases and J gave up 7 bases; unmatched junction bases: 9. CDR3 length: 15 residues. Per germline, CDR1 SGHNT and CDR2 YYREEE (reference sequence). CDR3 DNA sequence: TGTGCCAGCAGCCGTCCGGGACAGGGAGTTAATGAGCAGTTCTTC. Its protein is CASSRPGQGVNEQFF. The entire variable domain, with the rest obtained from reference TRBV5-4 and TRBJ2-1, is as follows: ETGVTQSPTHLIKTRGQQVTLRCSSQSGHNTVSWYQQALGQGPQFIFQYYREEENGRGNFPPRFSGLQFPNYSSELNVNALELDDSALYLCASSRPGQGVNEQFFGPGTRLTVL.

The chain links TRBV5-1 to TRBJ2-1, with 12 nucleotides matching TRBD2. The J segment lost 7 bases and the V segment lost 0 bases, leaving 2 bases of the junction unmatched. Germline-derived CDR1 and CDR2 are SGHRS and YFSETQ. The CDR3 runs to 15 residues. CDR3 in DNA: TGCGCCAGCAGCTTGGACACTAGCGGGGGGAATGAGCAGTTCTTC. Residues: CASSLDTSGGNEQFF. Together with reference TRBV5-1 and TRBJ2-1, the CDR3 gives the full variable domain: KAGVTQTPRYLIKTRGQQVTLSCSPISGHRSVSWYQQTPGQGLQFLFEYFSETQRNKGNFPGRFSGRQFSNSRSEMNVSTLELGDSALYLCASSLDTSGGNEQFFGPGTRLTVL.

V and J are TRBV7-2 and TRBJ2-3; TRBD2 aligns across 8 bases. The CDR3 spans 11 residues. V was clipped by 5 bases and J by 11 bases; unmatched bases: 3. Germline V gene sequence: CDR1 SGHTA, CDR2 FQGNSA. CDR3 DNA: TGTGCCAGCAGCACACTAGCGGAGCAGTATTTT. Protein sequence: CASSTLAEQYF. Based on the CDR3 plus reference TRBV7-2 and TRBJ2-3, the full variable domain is GAGVSQSPSNKVTEKGKDVELRCDPISGHTALYWYRQSLGQGLEFLIYFQGNSAPDKSGLPSDRFSAERTGGSVSTLTIQRTQQEDSAVYLCASSTLAEQYFGPGTRLTVL.

This clone was counted a few times. Distinct nucleotide sequences in the sample also encode this CDR3. The chain is built from TRBV6-5 and TRBJ1-2, with TRBD1 as a possible D gene (5 bases). The germline gives CDR1 MNHEY, CDR2 SVGAGI. CDR3 length: 12 residues. V lost 3 bases, J lost 8 bases, and 10 bases lay in between. The CDR3 loop reads CASSYPGGGYTF. The CDR3 DNA is TGTGCCAGCAGTTATCCCGGGGGGGGCTACACCTTC.

The chain employs TRBV5-5 and TRBJ1-2; TRBD1 is a possible D gene (5 bases). CDR3 length equals 17 residues. Germline CDR1 reads SGHKS; CDR2 reads YYEKEE (reference sequence). The V and J ends lost 0 bases and 0 bases respectively, with 15 bases between them. CDR3 coding DNA: TGTGCCAGCAGCTTGGAGGTCAGAGGGGATGCTAACTATGGCTACACCTTC. As protein: CASSLEVRGDANYGYTF.

This sequence joins TRBV29-1 and TRBJ2-7; D gene uncertain. This CDR3 is built from 11 residues. In germline, CDR1 is SQVTM, CDR2 ANQGSEA. V dropped 3 bases and J dropped 3 bases, with 6 bases sitting between them. The CDR3: CSVDLGYEQYF. The DNA for the CDR3 is TGCAGCGTTGATCTCGGCTACGAGCAGTACTTC.

The chain carries TRBV7-3 and TRBJ2-5; 9 bases match TRBD2. V dropped 6 bases and J dropped 5; count of bases not matched to a gene: 7. This CDR3 is 14 amino acids long. Germline V CDR1 and CDR2: SGHTA, FQGTGA. CDR3 coding DNA: TGTGCCAGCAGTGTCAGCGGGGGGAGCGAGACCCAGTACTTC. Amino acids: CASSVSGGSETQYF.

This chain joins TRBV10-3 and TRBJ2-2; tentative D call: TRBD1 (6 bases). The CDR3 runs to 13 residues. The V gene lost 6 bases and the J gene lost 7 bases, with 12 bases spanning the gap. Germline CDR1 and CDR2: ENHRY and SYGVKD. This CDR3 is CAISQGTRGELFF. Here the CDR3 DNA reads TGTGCCATCAGCCAGGGGACGCGCGGGGAGCTGTTTTTT.

This clone is a singleton in its sample. V gene TRBV7-9 combines with J gene TRBJ1-3, with D unclear. This CDR3 is 12 amino acids long. V dropped 3 bases and J dropped 8 bases, with 8 bases sitting between them. Looked up from germline, CDR1 is SEHNR and CDR2 is FQNEAQ (reference sequence). The CDR3 DNA follows: TGTGCCAGCAGCTTCAAGAGAGACACCATATATTTT. It is translated as CASSFKRDTIYF.

V is TRBV9 and J is TRBJ2-7; 9 bases line up with TRBD1. Trimming took 0 bases from V and 3 from J; bases not matched to a gene: 7. CDR3 length equals 16 residues. Germline assignment: CDR1 SGDLS and CDR2 YYNGEE. The CDR3: CASSVEGGTGIYEQYF. The DNA for the CDR3 is TGTGCCAGCAGCGTAGAGGGGGGGACAGGGATCTACGAGCAGTACTTC.

The chain carries TRBV7-3 and TRBJ1-2, with 9 bases matching TRBD1. Germline V lookup: CDR1 SGHTA, CDR2 FQGTGA. The CDR3 runs 18 residues. V dropped 0 bases and J dropped 0; count of bases not matched to a gene: 8. CDR3 in DNA: TGTGCCAGCAGCTTAACTGGGACAGGGTTGCCCGCTAACTATGGCTACACCTTC. Its translation: CASSLTGTGLPANYGYTF.

The rearrangement uses TRBV30 and TRBJ2-1, with D perhaps given as TRBD1 or TRBD2 (6 bases each). V was cut by 0 bases and J by 6 bases, with 18 bases left in between. CDR1 and CDR2 from the germline V gene are GTSNPN and SVGIG (reference sequence). The CDR3 is 16 amino acids. This CDR3 reads CAWSVRGGRAGNEQFF. CDR3 bases: TGTGCCTGGAGTGTACGAGGGGGGCGGGCCGGCAATGAGCAGTTCTTC.

This clone was observed a handful of times. The chain recombines TRBV2 with TRBJ1-5; the match to TRBD1 covers 8 bases. J lost 4 bases, V lost 4 bases, and 3 bases had no gene match. CDR1 is SNHLY, CDR2 FYNNEI, per germline. The length of the CDR3 is 14 residues. The CDR3 loop is CASSAGTGNQPQHF. The DNA of the CDR3 is TGTGCCAGCAGTGCGGGGACAGGTAATCAGCCCCAGCATTTT.

The CDR3 DNA is TGCGCCAGCGGGAAAGGTGGGAACACTGAAGCTTTCTTT. The encoded protein is CASGKGGNTEAFF. J is TRBJ1-1 and V is TRBV5-1; D uncertain. Germline lookup yields CDR1 SGHRS and CDR2 YFSETQ. The CDR3 runs to 13 residues. V dropped 7 bases and J dropped 1 base, with 11 bases sitting between them. The variable domain in full, with the rest retrieved from reference TRBV5-1 and TRBJ1-1, is KAGVTQTPRYLIKTRGQQVTLSCSPISGHRSVSWYQQTPGQGLQFLFEYFSETQRNKGNFPGRFSGRQFSNSRSEMNVSTLELGDSALYLCASGKGGNTEAFFGQGTRLTVV.

The chain employs TRBV11-1 and TRBJ1-5; D uncertain. The CDR3 is 13 amino acids. The germline CDR1 and CDR2 sequences are SGHAT and FQDESV (reference sequence). V lost 2 bases and J lost 0, with 2 bases in between. The CDR3 protein is CASSLTSNQPQHF. The CDR3, as DNA: TGTGCCAGCAGCTTAACTAGCAATCAGCCCCAGCATTTT. The whole variable domain, remainder taken from reference TRBV11-1 and TRBJ1-5, is EAEVAQSPRYKITEKSQAVAFWCDPISGHATLYWYRQILGQGPELLVQFQDESVVDDSQLPKDRFSAERLKGVDSTLKIQPAELGDSAMYLCASSLTSNQPQHFGDGTRLSIL.

The genes are TRBV30 and TRBJ1-2; D is uncertain. The CDR3 spans 15 residues. CDR1 is GTSNPN, CDR2 SVGIG, per germline (reference sequence). V lost 0 bases and J 8 bases, leaving 19 bases between the germline ends. CDR3 coding DNA: TGTGCCTGGAGTGTACTGTCCCAAACTAGGGAGGGCTACACCTTC. This gives the protein CAWSVLSQTREGYTF.

The chain joins TRBV18 to TRBJ1-1, with D hard to call. V lost 0 bases to trimming and J lost 1 base, with 3 bases between them. Germline CDR1 and CDR2: KGHSH and LQKENI. CDR3 size: 13 residues. The chain's CDR3 is CASSPPANTEAFF. As DNA, the CDR3 is TGTGCCAGCTCACCACCGGCGAACACTGAAGCTTTCTTT. The entire variable domain, with the rest obtained from reference TRBV18 and TRBJ1-1, is as follows: NAGVMQNPRHLVRRRGQEARLRCSPMKGHSHVYWYRQLPEEGLKFMVYLQKENIIDESGMPKERFSAEFPKEGPSILRIQQVVRGDSAAYFCASSPPANTEAFFGQGTRLTVV.